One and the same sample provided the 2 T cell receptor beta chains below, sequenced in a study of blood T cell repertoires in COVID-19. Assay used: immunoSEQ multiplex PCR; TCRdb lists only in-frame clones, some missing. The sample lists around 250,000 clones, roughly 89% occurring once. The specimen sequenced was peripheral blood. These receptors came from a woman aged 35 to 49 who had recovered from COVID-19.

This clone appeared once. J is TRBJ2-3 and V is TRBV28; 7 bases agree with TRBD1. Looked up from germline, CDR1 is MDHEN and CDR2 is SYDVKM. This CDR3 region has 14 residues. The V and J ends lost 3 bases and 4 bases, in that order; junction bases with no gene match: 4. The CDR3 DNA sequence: TGTGCCAGCAGTTTTACAGGGGTCTCAGATACGCAGTATTTT. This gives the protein CASSFTGVSDTQYF.

CDR3 sequence (DNA): TGTGCCAGCAGTGAAGCGCTTCAGTCCTTTAACTGGAGGAGGGAGGGCTACGAGCAGTACTTC. Protein: CASSEALQSFNWRREGYEQYF. The V and J genes are TRBV2 and TRBJ2-7, with TRBD2 matching 7 bases. The ends lost 0 bases at V and 3 bases at J; junction bases unmatched: 23. The CDR3 consists of 21 residues. Germline V CDR1 and CDR2: SNHLY, FYNNEI. Supplemented by reference TRBV2 and TRBJ2-7, the full variable domain reads EPEVTQTPSHQVTQMGQEVILRCVPISNHLYFYWYRQILGQKVEFLVSFYNNEISEKSEIFDDQFSVERPDGSNFTLKIRSTKLEDSAMYFCASSEALQSFNWRREGYEQYFGPGTRLTVT.